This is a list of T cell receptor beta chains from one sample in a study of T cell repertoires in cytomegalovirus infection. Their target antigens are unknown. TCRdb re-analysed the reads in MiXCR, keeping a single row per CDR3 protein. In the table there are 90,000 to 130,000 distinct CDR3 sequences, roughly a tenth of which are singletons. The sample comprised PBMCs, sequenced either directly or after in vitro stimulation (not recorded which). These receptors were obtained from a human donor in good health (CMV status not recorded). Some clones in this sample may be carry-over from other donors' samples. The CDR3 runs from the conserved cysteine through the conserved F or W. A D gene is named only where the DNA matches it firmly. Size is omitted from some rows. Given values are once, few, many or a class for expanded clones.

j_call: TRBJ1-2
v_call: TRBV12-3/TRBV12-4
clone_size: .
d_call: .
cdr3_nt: TGTGCCAACAGCTCTGGATGGGCCTATGGCTACATCTTC
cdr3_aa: CANSSGWAYGYIF

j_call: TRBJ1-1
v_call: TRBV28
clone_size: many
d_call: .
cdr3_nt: TGTGCCAGCAGTTTAATGTCCCTAAATGAAGCTTTCTTT
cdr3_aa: CASSLMSLNEAFF

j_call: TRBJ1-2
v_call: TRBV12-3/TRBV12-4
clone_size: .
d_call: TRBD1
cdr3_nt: TGTGCCAGCAGTTTAACGGACAGGGGCGGTGGCTACACCTTC
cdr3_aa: CASSLTDRGGGYTF

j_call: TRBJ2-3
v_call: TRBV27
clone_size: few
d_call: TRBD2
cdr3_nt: TGTGCCAGCAGTCCTCAAATTGGGGTAGCGGGAGTAGATACGCAGTATTTT
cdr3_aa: CASSPQIGVAGVDTQYF

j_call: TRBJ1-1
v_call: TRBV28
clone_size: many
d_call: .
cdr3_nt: TGTGCCAGCAGTTTACCTTTCGGACAGCGGAAAGCTTTCTTT
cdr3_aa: CASSLPFGQRKAFF

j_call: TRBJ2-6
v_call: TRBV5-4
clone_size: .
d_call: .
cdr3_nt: TGTGCCAGCAGCTTGGACCGAGTCTCTGGGGCCAACGTCCTGACTTTC
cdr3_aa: CASSLDRVSGANVLTF

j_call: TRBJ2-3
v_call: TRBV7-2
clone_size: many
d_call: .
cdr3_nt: TGTGCCAGCAGCTTAGTGTCCCGCACAGATACGCAGTATTTT
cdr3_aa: CASSLVSRTDTQYF

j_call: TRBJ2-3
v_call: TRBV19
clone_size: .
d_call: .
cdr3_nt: TGTGCCAGTAGAGGGGGAAGTCGCCCAGATACGCAGTATTTT
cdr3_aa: CASRGGSRPDTQYF

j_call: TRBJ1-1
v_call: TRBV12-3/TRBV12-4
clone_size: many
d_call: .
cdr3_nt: TGTGCCAGCAGCCACGGAACAACAGGGAAACGGAGTGAAGCTTTCTTT
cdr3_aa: CASSHGTTGKRSEAFF

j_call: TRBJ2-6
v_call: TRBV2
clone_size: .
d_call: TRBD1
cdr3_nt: TGTGCCAGCAGGAGGGGGCTGCCGTCTGGGGCCAACGTCCTGACTTTC
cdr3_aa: CASRRGLPSGANVLTF

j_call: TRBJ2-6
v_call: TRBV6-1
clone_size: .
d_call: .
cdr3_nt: TGTGCCAGCAGTTCTGTCTCTGGGGCCAACGTCCTGACTTTC
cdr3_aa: CASSSVSGANVLTF

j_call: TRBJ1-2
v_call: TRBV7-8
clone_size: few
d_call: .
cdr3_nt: TGTGCCAGCAGCAAGCGGGACGGTGCTAACTATGGCTACACCTTC
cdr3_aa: CASSKRDGANYGYTF

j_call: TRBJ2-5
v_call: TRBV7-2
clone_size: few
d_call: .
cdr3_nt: TGTGCCAGCAGCGAAAGGGGCCAAGAGACCCAGTACTTC
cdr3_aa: CASSERGQETQYF

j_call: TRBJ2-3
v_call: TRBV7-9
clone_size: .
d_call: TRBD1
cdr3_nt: TGTGCCAGCAGCCTAGGTTCGGCAGGGGGCGCCGGCACAGATACGCAGTATTTT
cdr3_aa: CASSLGSAGGAGTDTQYF

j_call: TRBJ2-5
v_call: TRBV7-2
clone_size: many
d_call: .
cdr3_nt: TGTGCCAGCAGCAGGCCCAGGGGGACCCAGTACTTC
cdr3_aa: CASSRPRGTQYF

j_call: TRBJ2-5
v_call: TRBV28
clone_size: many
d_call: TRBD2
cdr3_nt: TGTGCCAGCAGTTTGGGGCTAGCGGGAGGACAAGAGACCCAGTACTTC
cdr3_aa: CASSLGLAGGQETQYF

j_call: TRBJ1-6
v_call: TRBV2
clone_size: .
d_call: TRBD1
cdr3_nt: TGTGCCAGCAGCCGGTGGGGACAGTATAATTCACCCCTCCACTTT
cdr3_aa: CASSRWGQYNSPLHF

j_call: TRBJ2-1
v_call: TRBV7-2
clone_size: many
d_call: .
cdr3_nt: TGTGCCAGCAGCTTCCGATCCGGGAGCTCCTACAATGAGCAGTTCTTC
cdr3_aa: CASSFRSGSSYNEQFF

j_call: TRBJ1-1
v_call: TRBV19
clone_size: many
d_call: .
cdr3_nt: TGTGCCAGCGCCCCTCAGGGCGGGAACACTGAAGCTTTCTTT
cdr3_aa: CASAPQGGNTEAFF

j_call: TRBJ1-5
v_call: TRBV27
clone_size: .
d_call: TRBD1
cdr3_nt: TGTGCCAGCAGACAGGGGGGCCGACAGCCCCAGCATTTT
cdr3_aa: CASRQGGRQPQHF

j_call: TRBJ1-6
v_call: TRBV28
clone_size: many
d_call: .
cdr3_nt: TGTGCCAGCCAGATCGCCTATAATTCACCCCTCCACTTT
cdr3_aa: CASQIAYNSPLHF

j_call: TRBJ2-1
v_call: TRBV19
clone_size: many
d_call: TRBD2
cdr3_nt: TGTGCCAGTAGTATACCGGGACTAGCGGGTTCCACAGCGGGGGATGAGCAGTTCTTC
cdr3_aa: CASSIPGLAGSTAGDEQFF

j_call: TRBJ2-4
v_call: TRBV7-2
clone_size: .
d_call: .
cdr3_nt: TGTGCCAGCAGCTTAGTTACCTCTAACATTCGGTACTTC
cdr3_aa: CASSLVTSNIRYF

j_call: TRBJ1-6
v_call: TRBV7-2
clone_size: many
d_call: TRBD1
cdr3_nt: TGTGCCACCAACCTCGGACAGGGAAGTAATTCACCCCTCCACTTT
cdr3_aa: CATNLGQGSNSPLHF

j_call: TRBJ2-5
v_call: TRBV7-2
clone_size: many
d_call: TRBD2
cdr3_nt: TGTGCCAGCAGCCCAGAAGGCCGGCGGGGGCAAGAGACCCAGTACTTC
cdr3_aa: CASSPEGRRGQETQYF

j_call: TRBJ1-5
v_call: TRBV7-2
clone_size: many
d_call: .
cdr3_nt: TGTGCCAGCAGCTTGGGCCTTAGCAATCAGCCCCAGCATTTT
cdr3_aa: CASSLGLSNQPQHF

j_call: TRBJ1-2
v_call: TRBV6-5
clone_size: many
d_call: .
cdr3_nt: TGTGCCAGCACCTCACGGAAATACTCTCGGGATGGCTACACCTTC
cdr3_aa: CASTSRKYSRDGYTF

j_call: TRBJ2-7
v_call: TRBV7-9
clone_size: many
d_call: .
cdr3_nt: TGTGCCAGCAGCTTACTACGGGGCGAACTTCCTTCCGAGCAGTACTTC
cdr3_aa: CASSLLRGELPSEQYF

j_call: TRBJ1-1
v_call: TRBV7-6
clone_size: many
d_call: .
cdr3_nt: TGTGCCAGCAGTACGCAGGGGAACACTGAAGCTTTCTTT
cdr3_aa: CASSTQGNTEAFF

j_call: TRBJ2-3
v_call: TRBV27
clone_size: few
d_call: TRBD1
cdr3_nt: TGTGCCAGCAGTTCCGCAGGGGGCGCCGACACAGATACGCAGTATTTT
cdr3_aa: CASSSAGGADTDTQYF

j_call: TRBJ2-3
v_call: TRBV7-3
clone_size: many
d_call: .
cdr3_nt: TGTGCCAGCAAGGAGCCGTACACAGATACGCAGTATTTT
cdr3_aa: CASKEPYTDTQYF